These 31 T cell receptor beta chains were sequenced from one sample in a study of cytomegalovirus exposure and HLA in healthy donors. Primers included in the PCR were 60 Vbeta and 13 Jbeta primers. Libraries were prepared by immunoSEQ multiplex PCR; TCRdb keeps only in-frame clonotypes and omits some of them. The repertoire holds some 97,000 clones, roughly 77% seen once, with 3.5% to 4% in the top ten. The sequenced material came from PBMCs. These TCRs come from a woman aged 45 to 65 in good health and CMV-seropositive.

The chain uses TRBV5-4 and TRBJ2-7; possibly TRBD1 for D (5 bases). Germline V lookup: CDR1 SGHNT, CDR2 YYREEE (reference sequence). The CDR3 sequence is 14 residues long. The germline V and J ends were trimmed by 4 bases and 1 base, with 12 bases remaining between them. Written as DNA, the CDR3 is TGTGCCAGCAGCCCCCAGGGTGGGTCCTACGAGCAGTACTTC. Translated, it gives CASSPQGGSYEQYF. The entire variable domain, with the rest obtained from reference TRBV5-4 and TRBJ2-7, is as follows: ETGVTQSPTHLIKTRGQQVTLRCSSQSGHNTVSWYQQALGQGPQFIFQYYREEENGRGNFPPRFSGLQFPNYSSELNVNALELDDSALYLCASSPQGGSYEQYFGPGTRLTVT.

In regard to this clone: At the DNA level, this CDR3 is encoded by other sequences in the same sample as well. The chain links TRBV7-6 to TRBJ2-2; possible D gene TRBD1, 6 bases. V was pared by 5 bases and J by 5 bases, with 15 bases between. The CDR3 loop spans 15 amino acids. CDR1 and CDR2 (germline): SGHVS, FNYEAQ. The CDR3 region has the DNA TGTGCCAGCAGCAAAGGGGGTTGGGGAACCGGGGAGCTGTTTTTT. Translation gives CASSKGGWGTGELFF.

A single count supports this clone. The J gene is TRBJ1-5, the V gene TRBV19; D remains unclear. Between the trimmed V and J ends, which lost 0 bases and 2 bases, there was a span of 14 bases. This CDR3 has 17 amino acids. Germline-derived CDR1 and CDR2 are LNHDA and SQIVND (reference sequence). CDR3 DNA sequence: TGTGCCAGTAGTATAGATGTTTTCCCTCGAGGCAATCAGCCCCAGCATTTT. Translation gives CASSIDVFPRGNQPQHF. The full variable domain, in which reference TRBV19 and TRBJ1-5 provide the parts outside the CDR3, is DGGITQSPKYLFRKEGQNVTLSCEQNLNHDAMYWYRQDPGQGLRLIYYSQIVNDFQKGDIAEGYSVSREKKESFPLTVTSAQKNPTAFYLCASSIDVFPRGNQPQHFGDGTRLSIL.

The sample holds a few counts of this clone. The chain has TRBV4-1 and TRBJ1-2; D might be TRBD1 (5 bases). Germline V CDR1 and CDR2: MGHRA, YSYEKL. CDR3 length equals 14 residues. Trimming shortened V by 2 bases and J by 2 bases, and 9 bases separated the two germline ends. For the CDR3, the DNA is TGCGCCAGCAGCCAACTTCGACAGAACTATGGCTACACCTTC. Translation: CASSQLRQNYGYTF.

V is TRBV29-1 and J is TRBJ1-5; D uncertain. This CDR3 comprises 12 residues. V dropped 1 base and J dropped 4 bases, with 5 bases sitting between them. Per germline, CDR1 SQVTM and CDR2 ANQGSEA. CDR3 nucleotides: TGCAGCGTTGAAGGAGAAAATCAGCCCCAGCATTTT. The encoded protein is CSVEGENQPQHF.

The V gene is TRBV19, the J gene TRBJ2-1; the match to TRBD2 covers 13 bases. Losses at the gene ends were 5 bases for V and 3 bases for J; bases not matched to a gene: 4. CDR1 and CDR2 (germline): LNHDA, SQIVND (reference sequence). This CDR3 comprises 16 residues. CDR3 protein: CASSRRLAGGYNEQFF. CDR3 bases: TGTGCCAGTAGTCGGAGACTAGCGGGGGGCTACAATGAGCAGTTCTTC.

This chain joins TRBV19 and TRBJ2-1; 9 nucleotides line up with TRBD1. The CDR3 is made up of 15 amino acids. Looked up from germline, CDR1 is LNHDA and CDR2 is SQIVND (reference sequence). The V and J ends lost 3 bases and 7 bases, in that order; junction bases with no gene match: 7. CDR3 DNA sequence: TGTGCCAGTAGTATGAGGGACAGGGCTAGGAATGAGCAGTTCTTC. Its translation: CASSMRDRARNEQFF.

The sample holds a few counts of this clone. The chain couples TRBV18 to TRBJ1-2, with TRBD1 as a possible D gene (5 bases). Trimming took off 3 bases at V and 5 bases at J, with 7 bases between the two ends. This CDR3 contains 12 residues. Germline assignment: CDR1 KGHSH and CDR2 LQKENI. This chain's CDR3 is CASSPDTYGYTF. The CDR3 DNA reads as TGTGCCAGCTCACCGGACACTTATGGCTACACCTTC.

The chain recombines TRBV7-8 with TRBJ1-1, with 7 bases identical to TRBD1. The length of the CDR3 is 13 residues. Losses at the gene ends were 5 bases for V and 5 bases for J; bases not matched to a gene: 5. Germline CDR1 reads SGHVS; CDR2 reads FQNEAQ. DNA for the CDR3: TGTGCCAGCAGCCCCAGGGGGAGGACTGAAGCTTTCTTT. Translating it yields CASSPRGRTEAFF.

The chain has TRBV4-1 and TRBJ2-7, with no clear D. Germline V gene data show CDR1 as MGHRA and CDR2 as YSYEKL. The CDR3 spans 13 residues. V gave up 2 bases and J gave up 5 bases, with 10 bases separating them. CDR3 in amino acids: CASSQLRSDEQYF. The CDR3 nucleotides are TGCGCCAGCAGCCAACTAAGATCGGACGAGCAGTACTTC.

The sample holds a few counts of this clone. In DNA, the CDR3 is TGTGCCAGTACCGGGGAGCGGGAGTCCCCAGATACGCAGTATTTT. It translates to CASTGERESPDTQYF. The chain carries TRBV19 and TRBJ2-3, with 8 bases that match TRBD2. V lost 7 bases and J lost 4; bases outside the gene matches: 10. There are 15 residues in the CDR3. Germline V CDR1 and CDR2: LNHDA, SQIVND (reference sequence).

The CDR3 protein is CASSQQGAHQPQHF. CDR3 sequence (DNA): TGTGCCAGCAGCCAACAGGGGGCCCATCAGCCCCAGCATTTT. This chain connects TRBV7-9 to TRBJ1-5; TRBD1 matches 9 bases. Losses at the gene ends were 5 bases for V and 5 bases for J; bases not matched to a gene: 4. The V gene's germline CDR1 is SEHNR and CDR2 FQNEAQ (reference sequence). The CDR3 runs 14 residues.

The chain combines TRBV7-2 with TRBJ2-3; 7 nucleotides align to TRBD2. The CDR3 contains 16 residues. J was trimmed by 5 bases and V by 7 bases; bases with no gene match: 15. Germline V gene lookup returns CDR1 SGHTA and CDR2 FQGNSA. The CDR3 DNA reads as TGTGCCAGCAACCTTGGAGGGCGGGGGAGAGGAGATACGCAGTATTTT. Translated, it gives CASNLGGRGRGDTQYF.

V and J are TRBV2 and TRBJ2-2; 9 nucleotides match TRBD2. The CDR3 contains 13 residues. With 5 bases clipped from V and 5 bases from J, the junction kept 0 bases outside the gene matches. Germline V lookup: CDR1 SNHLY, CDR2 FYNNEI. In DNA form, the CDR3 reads TGTGCCAGCAGTACTAGCGGGACCGGGGAGCTGTTTTTT. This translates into CASSTSGTGELFF. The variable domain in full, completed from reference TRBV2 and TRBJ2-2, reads EPEVTQTPSHQVTQMGQEVILRCVPISNHLYFYWYRQILGQKVEFLVSFYNNEISEKSEIFDDQFSVERPDGSNFTLKIRSTKLEDSAMYFCASSTSGTGELFFGEGSRLTVL.

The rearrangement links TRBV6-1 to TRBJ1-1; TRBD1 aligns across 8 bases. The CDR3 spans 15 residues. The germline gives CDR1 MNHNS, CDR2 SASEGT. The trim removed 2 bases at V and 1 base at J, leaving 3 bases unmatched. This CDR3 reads CASSESTGANTEAFF. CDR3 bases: TGTGCCAGCAGTGAATCGACAGGGGCGAACACTGAAGCTTTCTTT.

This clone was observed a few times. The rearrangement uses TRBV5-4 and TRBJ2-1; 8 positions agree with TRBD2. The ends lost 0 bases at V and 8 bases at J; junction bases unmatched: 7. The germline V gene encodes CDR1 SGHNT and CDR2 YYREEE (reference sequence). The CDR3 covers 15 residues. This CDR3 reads CASSLAGLEFDEQFF. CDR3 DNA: TGTGCCAGCAGCTTGGCGGGACTAGAGTTCGATGAGCAGTTCTTC.

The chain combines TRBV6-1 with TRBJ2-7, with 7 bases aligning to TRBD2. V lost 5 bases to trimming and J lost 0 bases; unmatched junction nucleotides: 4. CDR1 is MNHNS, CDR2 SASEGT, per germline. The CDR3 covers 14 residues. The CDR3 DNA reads TGTGCCAGCAGTCTTAGCGGGCCCTCCTACGAGCAGTACTTC. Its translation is CASSLSGPSYEQYF.

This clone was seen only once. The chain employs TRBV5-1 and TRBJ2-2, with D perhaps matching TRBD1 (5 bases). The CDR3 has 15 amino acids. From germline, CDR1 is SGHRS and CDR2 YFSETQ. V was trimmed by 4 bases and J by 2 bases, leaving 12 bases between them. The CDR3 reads CASSRPTENTGELFF. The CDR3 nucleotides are TGCGCCAGCAGCCGACCGACAGAAAACACCGGGGAGCTGTTTTTT.

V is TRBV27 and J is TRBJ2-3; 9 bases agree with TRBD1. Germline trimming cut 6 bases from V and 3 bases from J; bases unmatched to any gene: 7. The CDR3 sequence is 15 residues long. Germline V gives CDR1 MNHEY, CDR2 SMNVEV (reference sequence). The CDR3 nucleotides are TGTGCCAGCAGACTACCGGGACAGGGAACAGATACGCAGTATTTT. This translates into CASRLPGQGTDTQYF.

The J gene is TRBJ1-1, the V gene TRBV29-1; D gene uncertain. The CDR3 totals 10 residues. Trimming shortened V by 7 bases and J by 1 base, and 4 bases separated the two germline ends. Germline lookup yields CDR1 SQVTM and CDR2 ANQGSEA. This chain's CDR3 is CSAQNTEAFF. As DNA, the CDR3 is TGCAGCGCACAGAACACTGAAGCTTTCTTT.

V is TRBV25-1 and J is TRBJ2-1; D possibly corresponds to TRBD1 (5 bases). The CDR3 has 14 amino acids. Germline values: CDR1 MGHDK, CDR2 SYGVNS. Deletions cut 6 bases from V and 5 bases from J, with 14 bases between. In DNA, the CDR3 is TGTGCCAGCAGCCGACACAGGACCAACAATGAGCAGTTCTTC. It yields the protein CASSRHRTNNEQFF.

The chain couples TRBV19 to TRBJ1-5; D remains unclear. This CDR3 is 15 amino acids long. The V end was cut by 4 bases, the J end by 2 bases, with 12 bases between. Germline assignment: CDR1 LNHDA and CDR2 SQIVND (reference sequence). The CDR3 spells CASSKGREGNQPQHF. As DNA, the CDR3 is TGTGCCAGTAGTAAGGGTCGGGAAGGCAATCAGCCCCAGCATTTT.

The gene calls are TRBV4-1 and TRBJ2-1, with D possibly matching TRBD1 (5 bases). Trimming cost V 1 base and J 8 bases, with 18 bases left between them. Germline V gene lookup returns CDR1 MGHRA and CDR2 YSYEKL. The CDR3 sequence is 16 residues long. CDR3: CASSQGRGTYIDEQFF. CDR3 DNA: TGCGCCAGCAGCCAAGGTAGGGGCACTTACATCGATGAGCAGTTCTTC.

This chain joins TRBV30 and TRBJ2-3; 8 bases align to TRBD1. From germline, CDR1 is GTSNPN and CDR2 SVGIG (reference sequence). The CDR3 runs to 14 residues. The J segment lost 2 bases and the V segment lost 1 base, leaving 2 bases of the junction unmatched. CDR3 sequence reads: CAWSGTGNTDTQYF. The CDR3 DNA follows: TGTGCCTGGAGTGGGACAGGGAACACAGATACGCAGTATTTT.

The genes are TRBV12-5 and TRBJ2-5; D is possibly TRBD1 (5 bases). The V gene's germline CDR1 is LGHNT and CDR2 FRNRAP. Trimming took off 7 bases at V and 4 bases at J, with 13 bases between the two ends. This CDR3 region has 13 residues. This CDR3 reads CASDMDTGETQYF. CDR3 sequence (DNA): TGTGCTAGTGACATGGACACTGGAGAGACCCAGTACTTC.

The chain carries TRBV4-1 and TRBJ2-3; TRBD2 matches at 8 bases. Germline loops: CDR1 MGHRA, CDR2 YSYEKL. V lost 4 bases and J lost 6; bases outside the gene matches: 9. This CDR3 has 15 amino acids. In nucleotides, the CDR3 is TGCGCCAGCAGCCTTAGCGGGACGGGCTTCGATACGCAGTATTTT. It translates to CASSLSGTGFDTQYF.

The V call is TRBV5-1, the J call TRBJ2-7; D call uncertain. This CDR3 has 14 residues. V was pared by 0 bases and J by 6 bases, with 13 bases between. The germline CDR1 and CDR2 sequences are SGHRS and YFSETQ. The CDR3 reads CASSLAGRWAEQYF. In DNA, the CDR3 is TGCGCCAGCAGCTTGGCTGGCCGATGGGCCGAGCAGTACTTC.

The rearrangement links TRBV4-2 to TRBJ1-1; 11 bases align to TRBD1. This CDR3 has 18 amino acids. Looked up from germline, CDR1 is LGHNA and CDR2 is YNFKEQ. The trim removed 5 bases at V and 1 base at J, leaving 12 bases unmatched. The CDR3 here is CASSSRGTGGARNTEAFF. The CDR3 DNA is TGTGCCAGCAGCTCCAGAGGGACAGGGGGTGCTCGGAACACTGAAGCTTTCTTT.

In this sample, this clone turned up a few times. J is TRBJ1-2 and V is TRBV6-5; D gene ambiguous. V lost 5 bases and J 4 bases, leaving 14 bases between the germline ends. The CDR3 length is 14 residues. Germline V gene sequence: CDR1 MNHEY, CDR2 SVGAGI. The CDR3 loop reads CASSPRGRAYGYTF. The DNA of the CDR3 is TGTGCCAGCAGTCCCCGCGGGAGAGCCTATGGCTACACCTTC.

In DNA form, the CDR3 reads TGTGCCAGCCGACATCTACTCACAGATACGCAGTATTTT. Translating it yields CASRHLLTDTQYF. The genes are TRBV2 and TRBJ2-3, with D uncertain. V lost 8 bases, J lost 2 bases, and 11 bases lay in between. The CDR3 is made up of 13 amino acids. CDR1 is SNHLY, CDR2 FYNNEI, per germline.

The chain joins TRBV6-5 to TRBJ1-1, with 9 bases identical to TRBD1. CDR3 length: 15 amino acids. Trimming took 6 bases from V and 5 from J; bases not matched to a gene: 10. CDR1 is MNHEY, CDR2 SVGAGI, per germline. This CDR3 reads CASRPRDRVWTEAFF. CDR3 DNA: TGTGCCAGCAGACCCCGGGACAGGGTATGGACTGAAGCTTTCTTT.